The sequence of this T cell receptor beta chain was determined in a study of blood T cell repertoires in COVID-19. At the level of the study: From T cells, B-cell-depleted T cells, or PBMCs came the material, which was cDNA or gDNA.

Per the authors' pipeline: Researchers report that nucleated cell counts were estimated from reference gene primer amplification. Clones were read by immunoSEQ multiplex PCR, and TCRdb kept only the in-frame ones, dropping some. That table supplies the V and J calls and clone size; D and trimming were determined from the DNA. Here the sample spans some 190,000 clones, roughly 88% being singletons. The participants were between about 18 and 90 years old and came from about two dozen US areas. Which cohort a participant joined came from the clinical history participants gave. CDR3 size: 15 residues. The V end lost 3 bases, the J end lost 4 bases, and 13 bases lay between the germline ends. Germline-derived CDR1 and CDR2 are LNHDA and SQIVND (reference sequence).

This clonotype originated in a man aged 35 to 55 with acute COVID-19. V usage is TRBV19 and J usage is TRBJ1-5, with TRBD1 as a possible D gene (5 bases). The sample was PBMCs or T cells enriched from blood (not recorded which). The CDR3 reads CASSIPSGNNQPQHF. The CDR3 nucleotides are TGTGCCAGTAGTATCCCCTCAGGGAATAATCAGCCCCAGCATTTT.